One sample yielded the 19 T cell receptor beta chains listed below, sequenced in a study of blood T cell repertoires in COVID-19 (dated by TCRdb to between 2020 and 2021). The library came from the immunoSEQ multiplex PCR assay. Held by TCRdb, this immuneACCESS table contains in-frame sequences only and omits some clones. Under half of the omission traces to an unresolved V gene where checked; the cause of the rest is unknown. The sample profile shows approximately 220,000 clones; around 86% of them were found once. 3% to 4% of the sample rests with the top ten. The sequencing input was PBMCs or T cells enriched from blood (not recorded which). These receptors originate from a woman aged 40 to 49 with acute COVID-19.

The genes are TRBV7-9 and TRBJ2-5; D gene uncertain. Germline values: CDR1 SEHNR, CDR2 FQNEAQ (reference sequence). The ends were cut back, 5 bases at V and 4 bases at J, with 8 bases in the middle. The CDR3 has 12 residues. CDR3 sequence reads: CASSPPVETQYF. CDR3 coding DNA: TGTGCCAGCAGCCCCCCGGTAGAGACCCAGTACTTC. Full variable domain (outside the CDR3, taken from reference TRBV7-9 and TRBJ2-5): DTGVSQNPRHKITKRGQNVTFRCDPISEHNRLYWYRQTLGQGPEFLTYFQNEAQLEKSRLLSDRFSAERPKGSFSTLEIQRTEQGDSAMYLCASSPPVETQYFGPGTRLLVL.

The V gene is TRBV5-3, the J gene TRBJ2-3; no firm D call. TRBV5-3 is annotated as an ORF whose role is uncertain. V was cut by 2 bases and J by 4 bases, with 11 bases left in between. This CDR3 contains 14 residues. The CDR3 protein is CARSFLLAADTQYF. The CDR3 DNA reads TGTGCCAGAAGCTTCCTACTGGCGGCAGATACGCAGTATTTT.

The chain is built from TRBV6-6 and TRBJ2-2, with 10 bases fitting TRBD2. CDR1 is MNHNY, CDR2 SVGAGI, per germline (reference sequence). This CDR3 spans 16 amino acids. The V and J ends lost 5 bases and 6 bases, in that order; junction bases with no gene match: 9. The chain's CDR3 is CASSTPSGRGAGELFF. The CDR3 DNA reads TGTGCCAGCAGTACCCCTAGCGGGAGAGGGGCCGGGGAGCTGTTTTTT.

The V call is TRBV28, the J call TRBJ2-7; 10 nucleotides align to TRBD1. The CDR3 loop spans 16 amino acids. The trim removed 2 bases at V and 3 bases at J, leaving 7 bases unmatched. Germline CDR1 reads MDHEN; CDR2 reads SYDVKM. CDR3 in amino acids: CASSLAPGQGFYEQYF. CDR3 sequence (DNA): TGTGCCAGCAGTTTAGCTCCGGGACAGGGGTTCTACGAGCAGTACTTC. The variable domain in full, with the rest retrieved from reference TRBV28 and TRBJ2-7, is DVKVTQSSRYLVKRTGEKVFLECVQDMDHENMFWYRQDPGLGLRLIYFSYDVKMKEKGDIPEGYSVSREKKERFSLILESASTNQTSMYLCASSLAPGQGFYEQYFGPGTRLTVT.

The chain carries TRBV2 and TRBJ2-1; D gene ambiguous. Trimming pared 4 bases from V and 5 bases from J, leaving 6 bases between. CDR3 size: 12 residues. Germline CDR1 reads SNHLY; CDR2 reads FYNNEI. The CDR3 coding sequence is TGTGCCAGCAGTGGGGCACACAATGAGCAGTTCTTC. It encodes CASSGAHNEQFF.

CDR3 loop: CASTYLSGDRRGEQFF. The CDR3 DNA follows: TGTGCCAGTACCTACCTTAGCGGGGACCGGCGGGGTGAGCAGTTCTTC. The gene calls are TRBV19 and TRBJ2-1; 8 positions match TRBD2. CDR3 length: 16 residues. Losses at the gene ends were 7 bases for V and 9 bases for J; bases not matched to a gene: 17. Germline values: CDR1 LNHDA, CDR2 SQIVND (reference sequence).

The chain has TRBV7-6 and TRBJ2-7; TRBD2 is a possible D gene (6 bases). Trimming took 4 bases from V and 1 from J, leaving 14 bases between them. This CDR3 has 15 amino acids. Per the germline V gene, CDR1 is SGHVS and CDR2 is FNYEAQ. This chain's CDR3 is CASSSQLAQSYEQYF. The CDR3 DNA reads TGTGCCAGCAGCTCTCAGCTAGCGCAGTCCTACGAGCAGTACTTC.

V usage is TRBV7-9 and J usage is TRBJ2-1; no firm D call. The germline V gene has CDR1 SEHNR and CDR2 FQNEAQ (reference sequence). V dropped 5 bases and J dropped 2 bases, with 16 bases sitting between them. The CDR3 has 16 residues. DNA for the CDR3: TGTGCCAGCAGCCCTAGAAGGTCAACTACCTACAATGAGCAGTTCTTC. Its translation: CASSPRRSTTYNEQFF. Looking up the rest from reference TRBV7-9 and TRBJ2-1 gives the full variable domain: DTGVSQNPRHKITKRGQNVTFRCDPISEHNRLYWYRQTLGQGPEFLTYFQNEAQLEKSRLLSDRFSAERPKGSFSTLEIQRTEQGDSAMYLCASSPRRSTTYNEQFFGPGTRLTVL.

The V gene is TRBV11-2, the J gene TRBJ2-7, with 8 bases identical to TRBD1. The CDR3 sequence is 15 residues long. After removal of 6 bases from V and 2 bases from J, the junction contained 9 bases not matched to a gene. The germline gives CDR1 SGHAT, CDR2 FQNNGV. The CDR3, as DNA: TGTGCCAGCAGGAGACAGGGGATCGCAGCCTACGAGCAGTACTTC. Amino acids: CASRRQGIAAYEQYF.

The CDR3 sequence is CASSTTSVSAGELFF. CDR3 nucleotide sequence: TGTGCCAGTAGTACCACTTCCGTCTCGGCCGGGGAGCTGTTTTTT. This chain uses TRBV19 with TRBJ2-2; D ambiguous. The CDR3 sequence is 15 residues long. Looked up from germline, CDR1 is LNHDA and CDR2 is SQIVND (reference sequence). V lost 4 bases and J 6 bases, leaving 15 bases between the germline ends.

V gene TRBV15 combines with J gene TRBJ2-7; D is possibly TRBD2 (6 bases). The length of the CDR3 is 13 residues. The V gene lost 5 bases and the J gene lost 8 bases, with 16 bases spanning the gap. Per germline, CDR1 LNHNV and CDR2 YYDKDF (reference sequence). CDR3 in amino acids: CATSPGGALKQYF. CDR3 in DNA: TGTGCCACCAGCCCCGGGGGAGCCCTAAAGCAGTACTTC. Filled out from reference TRBV15 and TRBJ2-7, the complete variable domain reads DAMVIQNPRYQVTQFGKPVTLSCSQTLNHNVMYWYQQKSSQAPKLLFHYYDKDFNNEADTPDNFQSRRPNTSFCFLDIRSPGLGDTAMYLCATSPGGALKQYFGPGTRLTVT.

The rearrangement joins TRBV2 to TRBJ2-7, with D perhaps TRBD1 (6 bases). V gave up 7 bases and J gave up 2 bases, with 12 bases separating them. Germline-derived CDR1 and CDR2 are SNHLY and FYNNEI. The length of the CDR3 is 13 residues. CDR3 residues: CASMTGLAYEQYF. In DNA, the CDR3 is TGTGCCAGCATGACAGGACTTGCCTACGAGCAGTACTTC.

Written as DNA, the CDR3 is TGTGCCAGTAGTAATCCGGGGAACTTGCGGGAGACCCAGTACTTC. Its translation: CASSNPGNLRETQYF. The gene calls are TRBV19 and TRBJ2-5; D is perhaps TRBD2 (5 bases). CDR3 size: 15 residues. The germline gives CDR1 LNHDA, CDR2 SQIVND (reference sequence). V lost 4 bases to trimming and J lost 5 bases, with 17 bases between them.

The rearrangement joins TRBV5-1 to TRBJ2-1; TRBD2 agrees at 9 bases. The CDR3 consists of 12 residues. Trimming at V came to 0 bases and at J to 11 bases, leaving 0 bases not matched to a gene. Per germline, CDR1 SGHRS and CDR2 YFSETQ. The CDR3 loop is CASSLASGKQFF. Written as DNA, the CDR3 is TGCGCCAGCAGCTTGGCTAGCGGGAAGCAGTTCTTC.

The chain combines TRBV2 with TRBJ1-2, with D unresolved. CDR1 is SNHLY and CDR2 is FYNNEI in the germline V gene. Trimming removed 7 bases at V and 4 bases at J, with 10 bases between. CDR3 length: 12 amino acids. CDR3 sequence reads: CASKADLYGYTF. In DNA, the CDR3 is TGTGCCAGCAAGGCGGATCTCTATGGCTACACCTTC.

The rearrangement uses TRBV18 and TRBJ2-7, with D possibly TRBD2 on 7 matching bases. Trimming cost V 3 bases and J 2 bases, with 11 bases left between them. The CDR3 runs to 14 residues. CDR1 is KGHSH, CDR2 LQKENI, per germline. The DNA of the CDR3 is TGTGCCAGCTCACCTGTCGGGGGGCCCTACGAGCAGTACTTC. This gives the protein CASSPVGGPYEQYF.

This clone was seen once. The chain has TRBV16 and TRBJ1-6; a possible D gene is TRBD1 (5 bases). V was pared by 2 bases and J by 10 bases, with 9 bases between. Germline CDR1 is KGHSY and CDR2 is FQNENV. The CDR3 has 13 amino acids. This chain's CDR3 is CASSQGAQSPLHF. The CDR3 DNA reads TGTGCCAGCAGCCAAGGGGCGCAGTCACCCCTCCACTTT.

Only a few counts were recorded for this clone. The CDR3 reads CATMPAGWGYTF. Here the CDR3 DNA reads TGTGCCACCATGCCCGCGGGTTGGGGCTACACCTTC. The chain joins TRBV28 to TRBJ1-2, with D uncertain. This CDR3 contains 12 residues. Per germline, CDR1 MDHEN and CDR2 SYDVKM. V lost 10 bases and J 8 bases, leaving 17 bases between the germline ends.

This chain joins TRBV18 and TRBJ2-7; TRBD2 is a possible D gene (5 bases). This CDR3 is 16 amino acids long. Trimming pared 3 bases from V and 0 bases from J, leaving 15 bases between. The germline CDR1 and CDR2 sequences are KGHSH and LQKENI. Here the CDR3 reads CASSPTLAESSYEQYF. DNA of the CDR3: TGTGCCAGCTCACCTACCCTAGCAGAGAGCTCCTACGAGCAGTACTTC.